This T cell receptor (beta chain) was identified in a study of T cell responses to AZD1222 COVID-19 vaccine (dated by TCRdb to about 2021). General notes on the study: AZD1222 recipients given second doses at about 4 weeks or at about 12 weeks were pooled, since spike-specific TCR depth and breadth were not found to differ between the two schedules. TCR sequencing covered fewer than 250 trial participants: 207 given two doses of AZD1222 and approximately 25 given two doses of MenACWY control vaccine. Enrollment into the trials was organized by age into subgroups of 18-55, 56-69 and 70-plus years, and those subgroups contained roughly 150, 30 and 60 TCR-sequenced participants, respectively. The study at large found these results: A significant rise in spike-specific TCR breadth and depth was observed after two AZD1222 doses relative to day 0 and relative to MenACWY recipients. Most participants were white British and females outnumbered males, and the authors suggested that clonal diversity may have been underestimated. Conclusions about previously exposed vaccinees were limited because only a handful of AZD1222 recipients were SARS-CoV-2 seropositive at baseline. Vaccine-associated CD4 TCRs spanned the whole spike protein, with dominant responses in regions 160-218 and 743-854. Because no samples from the day 14 peak response were available, repertoires could be characterized only after the peak T cell response. Epitopes outside the regions mutated in the B.1.351 and B.1.1.7 variants were reportedly recognized by nearly half of the unique spike-specific TCRs. The 56-69-year group was small, and its depth increase did not reach significance, likely because of low power.

Spanning cysteine to phenylalanine, the CDR3 consists of 13 amino acids. Just the 39-base CDR3 DNA is kept, in frame starting at base 1. Sequences MGHDK (CDR1) and SYGVNS (CDR2) are obtained from the germline V gene. A distance of 13 bases separates the germline ends of V and J, which lose 7 bases and 3 bases respectively. The CDR3 regions of human TCRbeta chains were subjected to immunosequencing. Regarding the original processing steps: TCRs in the repertoires were compared against a reference library of SARS-CoV-2-specific TCRs that had been generated with the MIRA antigen-specificity platform. Breadth meant the fraction of unique TCRs that were SARS-CoV-2-associated, whereas depth meant the fraction of total T cells that were SARS-CoV-2-associated. Using the MIRA data, each spike-specific TCR was assigned both to the spike region to which the TCR was reactive and to a CD4 or CD8 class. Log10-transformed breadth and depth values were compared by one-way ANOVA with Sidak's multiple comparisons tests. TCRdb took this table from immuneACCESS and kept in-frame rearrangements with V and J called. Such tables lack part of the clones; where checked against another copy, unresolved V genes explain under half of the gap, and the rest is unexplained. V and J calls and clone size come straight from that table; D and trimming were deduced from the DNA. Recorded for this sample are tens of thousands of clones; 87% of them occurred a single time. 17% of the sample lies in the top ten.

This clone was observed once. The antigen this receptor binds is unknown. No base quality values were provided; no much bigger clone lies one nucleotide off. The time point label of this sample denotes: baseline before first vaccination. Vaccinee samples were obtained from the UK trials COV001 and COV002, which included a single-blind randomized controlled phase 2/3 trial of AZD1222 (ChAdOx1 nCoV-19) in healthy adults. For TCRbeta chain sequencing, PBMC samples from trial participants were taken at day 0 and at day 28 after the second dose. This specimen was peripheral blood, taken on day 0 of AZD1222 vaccination. The chain links TRBV25-1 with TRBJ2-7, with the D gene tentatively TRBD1 or TRBD2, based on 5 matching bases in each. The clonotype comes from an adult in good health. The CDR3 region has the sequence CASTTGTFYEQYF. The bases read TGTGCCAGCACGACCGGGACCTTCTACGAGCAGTACTTC.